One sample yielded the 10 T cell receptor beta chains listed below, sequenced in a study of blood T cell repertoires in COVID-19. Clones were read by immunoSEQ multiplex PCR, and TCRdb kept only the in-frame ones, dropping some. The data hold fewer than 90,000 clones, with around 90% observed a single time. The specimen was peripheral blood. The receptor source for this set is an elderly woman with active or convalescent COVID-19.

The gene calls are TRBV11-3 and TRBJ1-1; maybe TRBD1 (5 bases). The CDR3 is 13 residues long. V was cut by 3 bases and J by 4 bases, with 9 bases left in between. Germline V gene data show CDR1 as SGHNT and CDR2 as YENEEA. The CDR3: CASSFPGSTEAFF. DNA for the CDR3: TGTGCCAGCAGCTTTCCAGGGTCCACTGAAGCTTTCTTT.

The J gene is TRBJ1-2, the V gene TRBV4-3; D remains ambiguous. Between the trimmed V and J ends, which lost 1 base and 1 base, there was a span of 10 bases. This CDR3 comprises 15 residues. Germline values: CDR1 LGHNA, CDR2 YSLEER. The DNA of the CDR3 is TGCGCCAGCAGCCAAGTGGGAGACCATAACTATGGCTACACCTTC. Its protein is CASSQVGDHNYGYTF.

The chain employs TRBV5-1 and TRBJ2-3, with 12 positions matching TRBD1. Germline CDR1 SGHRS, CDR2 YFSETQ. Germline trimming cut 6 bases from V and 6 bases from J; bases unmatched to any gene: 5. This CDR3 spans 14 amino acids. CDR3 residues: CASKGTGGFDTQYF. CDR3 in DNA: TGCGCCAGCAAGGGGACAGGGGGCTTCGATACGCAGTATTTT.

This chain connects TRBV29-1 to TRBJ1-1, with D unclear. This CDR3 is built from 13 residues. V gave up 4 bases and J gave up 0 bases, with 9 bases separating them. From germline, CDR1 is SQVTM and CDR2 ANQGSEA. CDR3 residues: CSVVSRLNTEAFF. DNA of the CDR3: TGCAGCGTTGTCTCTAGACTGAACACTGAAGCTTTCTTT.

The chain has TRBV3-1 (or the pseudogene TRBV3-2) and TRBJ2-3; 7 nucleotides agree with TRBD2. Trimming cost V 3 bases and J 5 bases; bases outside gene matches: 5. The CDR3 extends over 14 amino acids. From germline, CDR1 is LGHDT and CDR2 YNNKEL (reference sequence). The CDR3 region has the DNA TGTGCCAGCAGCCATCGGGAGCGGGGAGATACGCAGTATTTT. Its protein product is CASSHRERGDTQYF.

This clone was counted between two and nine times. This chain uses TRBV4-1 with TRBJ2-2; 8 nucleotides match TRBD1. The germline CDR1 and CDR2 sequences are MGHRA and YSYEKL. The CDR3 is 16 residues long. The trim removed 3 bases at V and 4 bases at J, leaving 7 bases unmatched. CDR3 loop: CASSQTGQAVTGELFF. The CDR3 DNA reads TGCGCCAGCAGCCAGACGGGACAGGCCGTCACCGGGGAGCTGTTTTTT.

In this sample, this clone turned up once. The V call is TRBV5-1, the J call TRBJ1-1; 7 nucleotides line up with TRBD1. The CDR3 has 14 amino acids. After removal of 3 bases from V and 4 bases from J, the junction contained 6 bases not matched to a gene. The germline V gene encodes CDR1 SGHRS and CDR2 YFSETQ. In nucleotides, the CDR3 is TGCGCCAGCAGCTGGACGACAGGGACCACTGAAGCTTTCTTT. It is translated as CASSWTTGTTEAFF.

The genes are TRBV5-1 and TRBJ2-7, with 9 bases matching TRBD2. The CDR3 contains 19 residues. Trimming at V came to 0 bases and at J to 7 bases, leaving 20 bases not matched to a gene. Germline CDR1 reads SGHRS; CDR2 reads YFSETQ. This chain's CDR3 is CASSLVPGAGGPNIFEQYF. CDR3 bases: TGCGCCAGCAGCTTGGTTCCTGGAGCGGGGGGCCCGAATATTTTTGAGCAGTACTTC. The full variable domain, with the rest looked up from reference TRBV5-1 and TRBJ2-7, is KAGVTQTPRYLIKTRGQQVTLSCSPISGHRSVSWYQQTPGQGLQFLFEYFSETQRNKGNFPGRFSGRQFSNSRSEMNVSTLELGDSALYLCASSLVPGAGGPNIFEQYFGPGTRLTVT.

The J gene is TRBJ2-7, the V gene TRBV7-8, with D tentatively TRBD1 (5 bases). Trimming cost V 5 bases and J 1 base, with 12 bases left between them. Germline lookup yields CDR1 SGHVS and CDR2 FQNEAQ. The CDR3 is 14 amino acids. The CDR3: CASSPRAESYEQYF. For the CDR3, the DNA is TGTGCCAGCAGCCCCAGGGCGGAGTCCTACGAGCAGTACTTC.

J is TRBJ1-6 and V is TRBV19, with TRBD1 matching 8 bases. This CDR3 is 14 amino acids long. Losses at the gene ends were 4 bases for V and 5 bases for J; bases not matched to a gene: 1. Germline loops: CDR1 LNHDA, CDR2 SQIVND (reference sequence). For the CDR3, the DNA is TGTGCCAGTAGTACGGGACAGGATAATTCACCCCTCCACTTT. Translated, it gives CASSTGQDNSPLHF.